These T cell receptor beta chains were read from a single sample in a study of T cells in Graves' hyperthyroidism and ophthalmopathy. From the multiplex PCR reads, TCRdb called clonotypes with MiXCR, one entry per CDR3 protein. The sample has hundreds of thousands of distinct CDR3 sequences; roughly 15% are singletons. What was sequenced was blood. These receptors all stem from a woman aged 30 to 39 with Graves' hyperthyroidism. Both conserved end residues are part of each CDR3. Fields, in order: J gene, clone size, D gene, V gene, CDR3 DNA, CDR3 protein. The D gene is left open where the match is weak. Some rows have no size entry. The others give once, few or many, or a class for an expanded clone.

J: TRBJ2-2; size: -; D: TRBD2; V: TRBV20-1; DNA: TGCAGTGCTACCGGACTAGCGGGAAACACCGGGGAGCTGTTTTTT; CDR3: CSATGLAGNTGELFF
J: TRBJ2-7; size: many; D: TRBD1; V: TRBV4-1; DNA: TGCGCCAGCAGCCAAGCGTACACAGGGGGTAACGAGCAGTACTTC; CDR3: CASSQAYTGGNEQYF
J: TRBJ2-7; size: many; D: TRBD2; V: TRBV10-3; DNA: TGTGCCATCAGCGGGACTAGCGGGAACGTGCAGTACTTC; CDR3: CAISGTSGNVQYF
J: TRBJ1-1; size: -; D: -; V: TRBV20-1; DNA: TGCAGTGCTAGGGGCAGGGAGGTCACTGAAGCTTTCTTT; CDR3: CSARGREVTEAFF
J: TRBJ2-1; size: many; D: -; V: TRBV18; DNA: TGTGCCAGCTCACCACTGTTAGGTGAGGAGCAGTTCTTC; CDR3: CASSPLLGEEQFF
J: TRBJ2-1; size: -; D: TRBD2; V: TRBV5-1; DNA: TGCGCCAGCAGTCAAGGGGCTAGCGGGAGCTCCTACAATGAGCAGTTCTTC; CDR3: CASSQGASGSSYNEQFF
J: TRBJ2-1; size: many; D: TRBD2; V: TRBV9; DNA: TGTGCCAGCAGCGTCGGGACTAGCGATACCAATGAGCAGTTCTTC; CDR3: CASSVGTSDTNEQFF
J: TRBJ1-1; size: -; D: -; V: TRBV5-1; DNA: TGCGCCAGCAGCTTCGGTAACACGAACACTGAAGCTTTCTTT; CDR3: CASSFGNTNTEAFF
J: TRBJ1-2; size: -; D: -; V: TRBV7-9; DNA: TGTGCCAGCAGCCCTCAGGACTCCCGGGGAAAAAGCTATGGCTACACCTTC; CDR3: CASSPQDSRGKSYGYTF
J: TRBJ2-1; size: few; D: TRBD2; V: TRBV18; DNA: TGTGCCAGCTCACCCGGACTAGCGGGAGGGCTTGGCTACAATGAGCAGTTCTTC; CDR3: CASSPGLAGGLGYNEQFF